A single TCR beta chain is shown here with its context. How the authors handled the data: Nucleated cell number was recorded as an estimate derived from reference gene primer amplification. Sequencing was performed with immunoSEQ multiplex PCR; in TCRdb, only in-frame clones are kept and a portion is missing. V and J calls and clone size are copied from that table; D and trimming were computed from the DNA. The sample yields 300,000 or so clones, around four fifths seen once. The sample is drawn from a study of blood T cell repertoires in COVID-19. Study in general: Samples came from the United States, Italy and Spain, spanning acute and convalescent COVID-19. PBMCs, B-cell-depleted T cells, or T cells were the source of the cDNA or gDNA that made up the material.

The CDR3 has 11 amino acids. From germline, CDR1 is GTSNPN and CDR2 SVGIG (reference sequence). The V segment lost 5 bases and the J segment 8 bases; nucleotides outside the gene matches: 2. Sequencing was carried out using peripheral blood. The chain joins TRBV30 to TRBJ1-2; 10 bases agree with TRBD1. The clonotype was recovered from a woman aged 50 to 60 with acute or convalescent COVID-19. CDR3 region: CAWETGGGYTF. The CDR3 bases are TGTGCCTGGGAGACAGGGGGCGGCTACACCTTC.